The clone carrying this T cell receptor (beta chain) came up once. Time point denoted: pre-treatment sample, taken before nivolumab and TIL therapy. This entry comes from a study of TIL therapy for anti-PD-1-resistant metastatic lung cancer. This was the immunoSEQ v3 assay. Only in-frame clones appear in the TCRdb table, and some are missing; sequencing was by immunoSEQ multiplex PCR. Of about 15,000 clones in the sample, roughly 82% are singletons; the top ten hold approximately 0.87%. The CDR3 runs 14 residues. V was cut by 5 bases and J by 3 bases, with 14 bases left in between. The genes are TRBV5-3 and TRBJ1-1; TRBD1 might be the D (6 bases). TRBV5-3 is treated as an ORF (open reading frame) with a function not yet certain. The origin of this receptor is a person aged 25-80 years with non-small cell lung cancer. Sample: blood, taken at baseline. Written as DNA, the CDR3 is TGTGCCAGAAGGAAGGGGGATTCGGACACTGAAGCTTTCTTT. Translation: CARRKGDSDTEAFF.